This T cell receptor (beta chain) was captured in a study of control samples from healthy donors and cancer patients. This clone was picked up one time. The assay was immunoSEQ multiplex PCR, and TCRdb's table has in-frame clones only and misses some. The sample holds about 92,000 clones, roughly 78% seen once. Trimming left V 6 bases short and J 7 bases short, with 16 bases between. This CDR3 is 14 amino acids long. Germline V lookup: CDR1 MNHEY, CDR2 SMNVEV (reference sequence). Sequenced material: blood. The receptor was derived from a woman aged 60-75 years in good health. This rearrangement joins TRBV27 to TRBJ2-1; perhaps TRBD2 as D (5 bases). The CDR3 spells CASSPWTGANEQFF. In DNA form, the CDR3 reads TGTGCCAGCAGCCCCTGGACTGGCGCTAATGAGCAGTTCTTC.